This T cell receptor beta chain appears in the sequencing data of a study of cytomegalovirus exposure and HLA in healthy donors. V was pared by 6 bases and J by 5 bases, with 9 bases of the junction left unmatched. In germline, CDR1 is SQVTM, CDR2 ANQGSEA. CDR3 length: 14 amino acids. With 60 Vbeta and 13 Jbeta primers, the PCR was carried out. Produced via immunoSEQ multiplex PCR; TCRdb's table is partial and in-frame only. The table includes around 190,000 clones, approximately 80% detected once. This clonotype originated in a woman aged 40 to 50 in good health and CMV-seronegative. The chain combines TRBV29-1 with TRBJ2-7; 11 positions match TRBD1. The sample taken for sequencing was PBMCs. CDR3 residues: CSVSRGTGGNEQYF. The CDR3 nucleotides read TGCAGCGTGTCTCGCGGGACAGGGGGGAACGAGCAGTACTTC.